This TCR beta chain emerged from a study of T-cell reconstitution after alpha-beta-depleted transplantation in children (TCRdb year 2016). For the study in its entirety: The study quantitatively tracked T-cell immune reconstitution after TCRalphabeta/CD19-depleted allogeneic hematopoietic cell transplantation in children using TCR repertoire profiling. The study at large found these results: The frequencies of hyperexpanded clones fell over the following months, and after one year, T-cell counts and TCRbeta diversity were mostly attributed to newly produced T cells. The high TCRbeta diversity at day 60 in some patients was ascribed to recipient T cells and intrathymic progenitors that had survived conditioning. About two months after transplant, the apparently early recovery of alphabetaT-cell counts reportedly depended on just several hundred clones that had expanded rapidly and came from non-depleted graft cells.

To note about this clonotype: Its antigen is still unknown. No base quality information exists; no much larger clone differs at one position.

Libraries were made using PCR. The listed sequencing device is Illumina HiSeq 2500. Molecular barcoding was employed in the preparation of TCR libraries, with unique molecular identifiers being used to normalize TCRbeta repertoire quantification. TCRdb itself trimmed the public reads at Q25 with fastp, ran MiXCR and retained productive beta chains. Entries that share a CDR3 protein sequence are merged under the most common genes and DNA. The sample contains fewer than 500,000 distinct CDR3 sequences, roughly two fifths of them found a single time. The ten largest clones take up 27% of the sample. Taken from cysteine to phenylalanine, the CDR3 has 16 residues. Only the CDR3 DNA stays, 48 bases, in frame from base 1. CDR1 and CDR2 were assigned from the germline V gene as SGDLS and YYNGEE. V is pruned by 0 bases and J by 4 bases, leaving 6 bases of the junction without a gene match. According to the study, the label for this sample's treatment or condition signals: allogeneic hematopoietic cell transplantation with graft depleted of TCRalphabeta T cells and CD19 B cells. The children who served as transplant recipients had been given grafts of TCRalphabeta/CD19-depleted allogeneic hematopoietic cells.

The receptor comes from a girl aged 2-9 years with aplastic anemia, due to receive a stem cell transplant. The source material was PBMCs, sampled before TCRalphabeta/CD19-depleted stem cell transplant. The chain employs TRBV9 and TRBJ2-3, with 9 bases in between that match TRBD2. The DNA is TGTGCCAGCAGCGTAGCCAGCGGGGGGCGGGCAGATACGCAGTATTTT. This is translated as CASSVASGGRADTQYF. Reference TRBV9 and TRBJ2-3 proteins supply the regions before and after the CDR3; the full variable domain is: DSGVTQTPKHLITATGQRVTLRCSPRSGDLSVYWYQQSLDQGLQFLIQYYNGEERAKGNILERFSAQQFPDLHSELNLSSLELGDSALYFCASSVASGGRADTQYFGPGTRLTVL.